The 9 T cell receptor beta chains below were found in one sample sequenced in a study of prognosis after radiotherapy for stage I lung cancer. Genomic DNA was subjected to two-round multiplex PCR for amplification of TCR beta CDR3. Used in first-round PCR were primers specific to each TRBV and TRBJ gene. TCRdb reanalysed the multiplex PCR reads using MiXCR and keeps one entry per CDR3 protein. The sample comprises more than 30,000 distinct CDR3 sequences, roughly two fifths of which are singletons, and over 15% rests with the top ten. The material was PBMCs, obtained before or after stereotactic body radiation therapy (not recorded which). The receptors here all came from a donor over 45 with non-small cell lung cancer.

This clonotype was found many times. This sequence joins TRBV6-1 and TRBJ1-1; no firm D call. Between the trimmed V and J ends, which lost 3 bases and 3 bases, there was a span of 8 bases. Germline lookup yields CDR1 MNHNS and CDR2 SASEGT. The CDR3 is 13 amino acids. Written as DNA, the CDR3 is TGTGCCAGCAGTGACGAGGAGCACACTGAAGCTTTCTTT. It yields the protein CASSDEEHTEAFF.

This clonotype was seen repeatedly, ten times or more. The chain is built from TRBV12-5 and TRBJ1-1; the D is unclear. Trimming took off 9 bases at V and 6 bases at J, with 2 bases between the two ends. Germline-derived CDR1 and CDR2 are LGHNT and FRNRAP. This CDR3 spans 8 amino acids. CDR3 residues: CARAEAFF. CDR3 DNA: TGTGCTAGAGCTGAAGCTTTCTTT.

This chain links TRBV2 with TRBJ2-7, with D possibly being TRBD1 (6 bases). The CDR3 is made up of 14 amino acids. The V end was cut by 6 bases, the J end by 0 bases, with 12 bases between. The V gene's germline CDR1 is SNHLY and CDR2 FYNNEI. DNA of the CDR3: TGTGCCAGCAGACGGACAGATGCCTCCTACGAGCAGTACTTC. This gives the protein CASRRTDASYEQYF.

On this clonotype: A single base separates this from a much larger clone, so it may be a read error. This chain uses TRBV2 with TRBJ2-5; 9 bases align to TRBD2. V lost 7 bases and J lost 5; bases outside the gene matches: 8. CDR3 length: 14 amino acids. Germline V gene data show CDR1 as SNHLY and CDR2 as FYNNEI. CDR3 sequence: CASIVPRGGETQYF. As DNA, the CDR3 is TGTGCCAGCATTGTCCCGCGGGGGGGGGAGACCCAGTACTTC.

About this clonotype itself: No conserved phenylalanine or tryptophan ends this CDR3, so it is likely a read error. The rearrangement links TRBV30 to TRBJ2-3; a possible D gene is TRBD1 (6 bases). From germline, CDR1 is GTSNPN and CDR2 SVGIG (reference sequence). The V end lost 6 bases, the J end lost 4 bases, and 14 bases lay between the germline ends. CDR3 length equals 13 residues. The DNA for the CDR3 is TGTGCCTGTGAGACAGGTGGAGCAGATACGCAGTATCTT. This sequence encodes CACETGGADTQYL.

As regards this clonotype: One base separates it from a far larger clone, so it is likely a read error. This sequence joins TRBV6-4 and TRBJ2-5; 10 bases agree with TRBD1. The CDR3 consists of 13 residues. The germline V gene has CDR1 MRHNA and CDR2 SNTAGT. CDR3 sequence: CAAGTGDSETQYF. The CDR3 DNA reads as TGTGCTGCCGGGACAGGGGATTCGGAGACCCAGTACTTC.

This clonotype was seen at least ten times. The rearrangement uses TRBV11-3 and TRBJ1-1; no definite D call. V shed 0 bases and J shed 0 bases, with 5 bases lying between them. The CDR3 has 14 amino acids. Looked up from germline, CDR1 is SGHNT and CDR2 is YENEEA. The CDR3 here is CASSLDVLNTEAFF. CDR3 nucleotides: TGTGCCAGCAGCTTAGATGTACTGAACACTGAAGCTTTCTTT.

This chain uses TRBV20-1 with TRBJ1-2, with D unclear. The germline V and J ends were trimmed by 4 bases and 6 bases, with 15 bases remaining between them. The CDR3 runs 13 residues. Germline V gene data show CDR1 as DFQATT and CDR2 as SNEGSKA (reference sequence). The CDR3 DNA follows: TGCAGTGCTAACCATCCCGAGAGGGATGGCTACACCTTC. Protein product: CSANHPERDGYTF.

A single count supports this clonotype. A read error may explain this, as a much larger clone is one base away. The gene calls are TRBV20-1 and TRBJ2-7, with D possibly being TRBD2 (5 bases). The CDR3 consists of 14 residues. In germline, CDR1 is DFQATT, CDR2 SNEGSKA (reference sequence). V lost 4 bases and J 5 bases, leaving 18 bases between the germline ends. The CDR3 nucleotides are TGCAGTGCTACCCATGGGCACGGGGTCGACGAGCAGTACTTC. It encodes CSATHGHGVDEQYF.